This TCR beta chain was recorded in a study of tumor-infiltrating lymphocytes in primary liver carcinoma. Study summary: Patients comprised men and women whose ages fell between 30 and 69 years.

The template, approximately 500 ng total RNA, yielded TCR beta cDNA made with a constant-region primer. Libraries for TCR beta were built through three nested multiplex PCR rounds, which together made up a slightly modified ARM-PCR procedure. In the first two PCR rounds, TRBV1-TRBV30 forward primers were paired with a C-beta reverse primer, and each round lasted roughly 9 cycles. TCRdb passed the multiplex PCR reads through MiXCR, listing each CDR3 protein once. The sample has hundreds of thousands of distinct CDR3 sequences, around three fifths seen once; the top ten hold approximately 15%. Germline V gene data show CDR1 as SGHTA and CDR2 as FQGTGA. V was clipped by 4 bases and J by 1 base, with 15 bases between them. The CDR3 length is 16 residues. RNA isolated from unsorted whole blood supplied the blood RNA, with germline DNA also extracted.

The receptor comes from a woman aged 25-40 years with primary liver carcinoma and hepatitis B virus infection. The genes are TRBV7-3 and TRBJ2-3; possible D gene TRBD2, 6 bases. Specimen: peripheral blood. CDR3 in amino acids: CASSSGVNGGTDTQYF. Here the CDR3 DNA reads TGTGCCAGCAGCTCGGGGGTCAACGGGGGCACAGATACGCAGTATTTT.